Detailed here is one T cell receptor beta chain. This sample was taken from a study of OX40 agonist ivuxolimab in advanced cancers. Germline CDR1 is MNHNS and CDR2 is SASEGT. This CDR3 spans 12 amino acids. With 6 bases removed from V and 8 bases from J, the gap between germline ends came to 8 bases. Assay used: immunoSEQ multiplex PCR; TCRdb lists only in-frame clones, some missing. The repertoire holds 50,000 to 55,000 clones, with around 91% as singletons. The chain recombines TRBV6-1 with TRBJ1-6; no clear D. This receptor was identified in an adult with an advanced solid tumor such as melanoma, head and neck, liver or kidney cancer. Specimen: CD4+ or CD8+ T cells sorted from blood, collected in a trial of the OX40 agonist ivuxolimab. Here the CDR3 DNA reads TGTGCCAGCAGAATCGGGGATTCACCCCTCCACTTT. Translated: CASRIGDSPLHF.